A selection of T cell receptor beta chains follows, all from one sample in a study of cytomegalovirus exposure and HLA in healthy donors. Method: immunoSEQ multiplex PCR; TCRdb's copy keeps in-frame clones and lacks some. Among some 180,000 clones, more than 60% were seen once, and the ten largest hold 3.7%. Material: PBMCs. The origin of the receptors is a woman aged 55-75 years in good health and CMV-seropositive. CDR3s include the opening cysteine and the closing phenylalanine or tryptophan. The D gene is left open where the match is weak. Only part of the rows carry a size: once, few, many, or a class if the clone is expanded.

cdr3_nt: TGTGCCAGCAGCCCGGACAGGGGTGACCCACCCCTCCACTTT; cdr3_aa: CASSPDRGDPPLHF; v_call: TRBV5-5; j_call: TRBJ1-6; cdr3_length: 14; d_call: TRBD1; clone_size: .
cdr3_nt: TGCAGCGCAACGGACTTTTCCTACGAGCAGTACTTC; cdr3_aa: CSATDFSYEQYF; v_call: TRBV29-1; j_call: TRBJ2-7; cdr3_length: 12; d_call: .; clone_size: .
cdr3_nt: TGTGCCAGTAGTTTTTTGTCGAATGGACAGGGGGCTCTCTACGAGCAGTACTTC; cdr3_aa: CASSFLSNGQGALYEQYF; v_call: TRBV19; j_call: TRBJ2-7; cdr3_length: 18; d_call: TRBD1; clone_size: .
cdr3_nt: TGTGCCACCAGCAGTGAAAGAGTCTACGAGCAGTACTTC; cdr3_aa: CATSSERVYEQYF; v_call: TRBV15; j_call: TRBJ2-7; cdr3_length: 13; d_call: .; clone_size: .
cdr3_nt: TGTGCCAGCAGTTTATCTGCAGGGGGTACTGAAGCTTTCTTT; cdr3_aa: CASSLSAGGTEAFF; v_call: TRBV28; j_call: TRBJ1-1; cdr3_length: 14; d_call: TRBD1; clone_size: .
cdr3_nt: TGTGCCAGCAGCGGAGGCCCTAGGGAAGCTTTCTTT; cdr3_aa: CASSGGPREAFF; v_call: TRBV28; j_call: TRBJ1-1; cdr3_length: 12; d_call: .; clone_size: .
cdr3_nt: TGTGCCAGCAGCCCCGGGGGACAGAACTATGGCTACACCTTC; cdr3_aa: CASSPGGQNYGYTF; v_call: TRBV5-6; j_call: TRBJ1-2; cdr3_length: 14; d_call: TRBD1; clone_size: .
cdr3_nt: TGTGCCAGCAGCTTAGCAGGGGGCAAGGGCACAGATACGCAGTATTTT; cdr3_aa: CASSLAGGKGTDTQYF; v_call: TRBV7-2; j_call: TRBJ2-3; cdr3_length: 16; d_call: TRBD1; clone_size: .
cdr3_nt: TGTGCCACGGGTCCGGCGACAGACGGAGATGGCTACACCTTC; cdr3_aa: CATGPATDGDGYTF; v_call: TRBV28; j_call: TRBJ1-2; cdr3_length: 14; d_call: .; clone_size: .
cdr3_nt: TGTGCCAGCAGCGCAGAGAGCGGGGGGGTTCAAGAGACCCAGTACTTC; cdr3_aa: CASSAESGGVQETQYF; v_call: TRBV9; j_call: TRBJ2-5; cdr3_length: 16; d_call: TRBD2; clone_size: .
cdr3_nt: TGTGCCAGCAGTGAAGACAAGTCGGAGACCCAGTACTTC; cdr3_aa: CASSEDKSETQYF; v_call: TRBV2; j_call: TRBJ2-5; cdr3_length: 13; d_call: .; clone_size: .
cdr3_nt: TGTGCCAGCAGCTCTGTACAGGGGCAGCGATCACCCCTCCACTTT; cdr3_aa: CASSSVQGQRSPLHF; v_call: TRBV11-2; j_call: TRBJ1-6; cdr3_length: 15; d_call: TRBD1; clone_size: .
cdr3_nt: TGTGCCAGCAGTCTAGGTGGGGGGGGCCCACCAGATACGCAGTATTTT; cdr3_aa: CASSLGGGGPPDTQYF; v_call: TRBV28; j_call: TRBJ2-3; cdr3_length: 16; d_call: .; clone_size: .
cdr3_nt: TGTGCCAGCACTCGGACAGGAGGGACTAATGAAAAACTGTTTTTT; cdr3_aa: CASTRTGGTNEKLFF; v_call: TRBV6-5; j_call: TRBJ1-4; cdr3_length: 15; d_call: TRBD1; clone_size: .
cdr3_nt: TGCGCCAGCAGCCCCGACAGGGGCGGGAGCGATACGCAGTATTTT; cdr3_aa: CASSPDRGGSDTQYF; v_call: TRBV5-1; j_call: TRBJ2-3; cdr3_length: 15; d_call: .; clone_size: few
cdr3_nt: TGCGCCAGCAGCTTAGGGACAGTCTCCCCCGAGCAGTACTTC; cdr3_aa: CASSLGTVSPEQYF; v_call: TRBV5-1; j_call: TRBJ2-7; cdr3_length: 14; d_call: TRBD1; clone_size: once
cdr3_nt: TGTGCCAGCAGAGAAACCGGGACAGGGTTTAACTATGGCTACACCTTC; cdr3_aa: CASRETGTGFNYGYTF; v_call: TRBV28; j_call: TRBJ1-2; cdr3_length: 16; d_call: TRBD1; clone_size: .
cdr3_nt: TGTGCCAGCAGCTTAGATATGGCCTTTTCGTCCGGGGAGCTGTTTTTT; cdr3_aa: CASSLDMAFSSGELFF; v_call: TRBV11-2; j_call: TRBJ2-2; cdr3_length: 16; d_call: .; clone_size: medium-sized
cdr3_nt: TGTGCCAGCAGTTTAAGCCAGACAGGGGCTAACGAGCAGTACTTC; cdr3_aa: CASSLSQTGANEQYF; v_call: TRBV28; j_call: TRBJ2-7; cdr3_length: 15; d_call: TRBD1; clone_size: .
cdr3_nt: TGTGCCAGCAGCAGGAAACCCGGGACAGCCTATGGCTACACCTTC; cdr3_aa: CASSRKPGTAYGYTF; v_call: TRBV9; j_call: TRBJ1-2; cdr3_length: 15; d_call: TRBD1; clone_size: .
cdr3_nt: TGTGCCGTGAGTTACGGGTCTGGGGCCAACGTCCTGACTTTC; cdr3_aa: CAVSYGSGANVLTF; v_call: TRBV19; j_call: TRBJ2-6; cdr3_length: 14; d_call: .; clone_size: .
cdr3_nt: TGTGCCACTGGACAGGACGGCTACGAGCAGTACTTC; cdr3_aa: CATGQDGYEQYF; v_call: TRBV2; j_call: TRBJ2-7; cdr3_length: 12; d_call: TRBD1; clone_size: .
cdr3_nt: TGTGCCACCGAAGGCTCTAGCTCTGTAATGTACTTC; cdr3_aa: CATEGSSSVMYF; v_call: TRBV10-3; j_call: TRBJ2-7; cdr3_length: 12; d_call: .; clone_size: .
cdr3_nt: TGTGCCAGCTCACCACGACTAGCGACCGTAGGGGACGAGCAGTACTTC; cdr3_aa: CASSPRLATVGDEQYF; v_call: TRBV18; j_call: TRBJ2-7; cdr3_length: 16; d_call: TRBD2; clone_size: .
cdr3_nt: TGTGCCAGCAGCTTGTCCCCCGGGAGGCAAGAGACCCAGTACTTC; cdr3_aa: CASSLSPGRQETQYF; v_call: TRBV7-2; j_call: TRBJ2-5; cdr3_length: 15; d_call: TRBD2; clone_size: .
cdr3_nt: TGTGCCATCGGTAATGGGCCTACGAACACTGAAGCTTTCTTT; cdr3_aa: CAIGNGPTNTEAFF; v_call: TRBV10-3; j_call: TRBJ1-1; cdr3_length: 14; d_call: .; clone_size: .
cdr3_nt: TGTGCCAGCAGCTATGGACAGGGGCGGACTGAAGCTTTCTTT; cdr3_aa: CASSYGQGRTEAFF; v_call: TRBV5-4; j_call: TRBJ1-1; cdr3_length: 14; d_call: TRBD1; clone_size: once
cdr3_nt: TGTGCCTGGACGGACAGCTACTATGGCTACACCTTC; cdr3_aa: CAWTDSYYGYTF; v_call: TRBV30; j_call: TRBJ1-2; cdr3_length: 12; d_call: .; clone_size: .
cdr3_nt: TGTGCCAGCAGGGGAGCCGGGATGAGAACCGGGGAGCTGTTTTTT; cdr3_aa: CASRGAGMRTGELFF; v_call: TRBV25-1; j_call: TRBJ2-2; cdr3_length: 15; d_call: .; clone_size: .
cdr3_nt: TGTGCCAGCAGCTTAGGGCAGGGGGCCTCCTACGAGCAGTACTTC; cdr3_aa: CASSLGQGASYEQYF; v_call: TRBV11-2; j_call: TRBJ2-7; cdr3_length: 15; d_call: TRBD1; clone_size: .
cdr3_nt: TGTGCCAGCAGGGAGGCCGGGACAGTTCAAGAGACCCAGTACTTC; cdr3_aa: CASREAGTVQETQYF; v_call: TRBV6-1; j_call: TRBJ2-5; cdr3_length: 15; d_call: TRBD1; clone_size: .
cdr3_nt: TGTGCCAGCTCGGGGGGGCGAGATGAAAAACTGTTTTTT; cdr3_aa: CASSGGRDEKLFF; v_call: TRBV28; j_call: TRBJ1-4; cdr3_length: 13; d_call: .; clone_size: .
cdr3_nt: TGTGCCAGCAGCCCCGACAGGGGGTGTGGAAACACCATATATTTT; cdr3_aa: CASSPDRGCGNTIYF; v_call: TRBV7-3; j_call: TRBJ1-3; cdr3_length: 15; d_call: TRBD1; clone_size: .
cdr3_nt: TGTGCCAGCAAGAAACAGGGGAGGTACGAGCAGTACTTC; cdr3_aa: CASKKQGRYEQYF; v_call: TRBV6-5; j_call: TRBJ2-7; cdr3_length: 13; d_call: .; clone_size: .
cdr3_nt: TGTGCCAGCAGCCCGGGGGGGGTCTACAATGAGCAGTTCTTC; cdr3_aa: CASSPGGVYNEQFF; v_call: TRBV7-2; j_call: TRBJ2-1; cdr3_length: 14; d_call: TRBD2; clone_size: .
cdr3_nt: TGTGCCAGCAGTCTCCGAGGGCACTACGAGCAGTACTTC; cdr3_aa: CASSLRGHYEQYF; v_call: TRBV27; j_call: TRBJ2-7; cdr3_length: 13; d_call: .; clone_size: once
cdr3_nt: TGTGCCAGCAGAGCCCGGGGGTACAATGAGCAGTTCTTC; cdr3_aa: CASRARGYNEQFF; v_call: TRBV2; j_call: TRBJ2-1; cdr3_length: 13; d_call: .; clone_size: .
cdr3_nt: TGTGCCTGGTGGCAGGGGTTAGCTTTCTTT; cdr3_aa: CAWWQGLAFF; v_call: TRBV30; j_call: TRBJ1-1; cdr3_length: 10; d_call: .; clone_size: .
cdr3_nt: TGTGCCAGCAGCTTAGATCGGGTGGGGGGGCGAAGTGGCTACACCTTC; cdr3_aa: CASSLDRVGGRSGYTF; v_call: TRBV11-2; j_call: TRBJ1-2; cdr3_length: 16; d_call: .; clone_size: .
cdr3_nt: TGTGCCAGCAGTCTTCAGGGGGCTAGTATTGAAGCTTTCTTT; cdr3_aa: CASSLQGASIEAFF; v_call: TRBV6-5; j_call: TRBJ1-1; cdr3_length: 14; d_call: TRBD1; clone_size: .
cdr3_nt: TGCGCCAGCAGCTCTGGACTAGCGGGGCCAAACGAGCAGTACTTC; cdr3_aa: CASSSGLAGPNEQYF; v_call: TRBV5-1; j_call: TRBJ2-7; cdr3_length: 15; d_call: TRBD2; clone_size: .
cdr3_nt: TGTGCCACCAGCAGTCGACAGGGGACGAATGAAAAACTGTTTTTT; cdr3_aa: CATSSRQGTNEKLFF; v_call: TRBV15; j_call: TRBJ1-4; cdr3_length: 15; d_call: TRBD1; clone_size: .